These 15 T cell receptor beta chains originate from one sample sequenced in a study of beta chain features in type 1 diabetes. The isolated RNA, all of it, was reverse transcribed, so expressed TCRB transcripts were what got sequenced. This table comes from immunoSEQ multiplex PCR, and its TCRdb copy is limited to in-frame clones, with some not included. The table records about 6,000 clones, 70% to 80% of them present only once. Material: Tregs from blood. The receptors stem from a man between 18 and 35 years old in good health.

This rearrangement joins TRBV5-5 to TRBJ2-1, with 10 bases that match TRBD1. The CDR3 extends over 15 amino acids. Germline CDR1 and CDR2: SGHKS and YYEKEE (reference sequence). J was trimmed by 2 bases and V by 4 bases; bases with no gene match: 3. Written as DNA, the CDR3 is TGTGCCAGCAGCCCCGGGACAGGGGCCTACAATGAGCAGTTCTTC. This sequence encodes CASSPGTGAYNEQFF.

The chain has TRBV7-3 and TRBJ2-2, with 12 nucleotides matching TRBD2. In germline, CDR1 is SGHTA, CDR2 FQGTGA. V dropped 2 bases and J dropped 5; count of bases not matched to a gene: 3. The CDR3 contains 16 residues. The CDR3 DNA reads TGTGCCAGCAGCTTACTAGCGGGGGGGCGGACCGGGGAGCTGTTTTTT. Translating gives CASSLLAGGRTGELFF.

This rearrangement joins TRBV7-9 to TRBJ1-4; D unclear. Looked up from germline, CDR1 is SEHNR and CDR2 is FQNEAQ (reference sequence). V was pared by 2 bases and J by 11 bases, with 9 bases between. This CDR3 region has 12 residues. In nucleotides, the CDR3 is TGTGCCAGCAGCTTATGGGCGGGGAAACTGTTTTTT. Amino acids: CASSLWAGKLFF.

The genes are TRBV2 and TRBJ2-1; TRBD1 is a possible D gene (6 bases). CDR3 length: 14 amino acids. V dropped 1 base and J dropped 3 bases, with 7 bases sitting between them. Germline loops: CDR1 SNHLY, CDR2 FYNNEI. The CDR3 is CASSEGDNYNEQFF. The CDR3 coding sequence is TGTGCCAGCAGTGAAGGGGACAACTACAATGAGCAGTTCTTC. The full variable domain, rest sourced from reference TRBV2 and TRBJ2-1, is EPEVTQTPSHQVTQMGQEVILRCVPISNHLYFYWYRQILGQKVEFLVSFYNNEISEKSEIFDDQFSVERPDGSNFTLKIRSTKLEDSAMYFCASSEGDNYNEQFFGPGTRLTVL.

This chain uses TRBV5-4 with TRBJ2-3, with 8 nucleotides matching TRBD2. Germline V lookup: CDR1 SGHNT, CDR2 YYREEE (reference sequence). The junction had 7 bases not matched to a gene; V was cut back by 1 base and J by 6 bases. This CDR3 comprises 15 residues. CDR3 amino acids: CASSLRRGAEDTQYF. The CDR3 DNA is TGTGCCAGCAGCTTGCGGCGGGGGGCCGAGGATACGCAGTATTTT.

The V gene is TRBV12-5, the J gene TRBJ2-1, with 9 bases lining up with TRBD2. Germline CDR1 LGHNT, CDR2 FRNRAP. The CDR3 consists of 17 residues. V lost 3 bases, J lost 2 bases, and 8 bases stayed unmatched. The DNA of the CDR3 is TGTGCTAGTGGTTTTTCGCCTCGCGGGGGGGCCTACAATGAGCAGTTCTTC. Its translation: CASGFSPRGGAYNEQFF.

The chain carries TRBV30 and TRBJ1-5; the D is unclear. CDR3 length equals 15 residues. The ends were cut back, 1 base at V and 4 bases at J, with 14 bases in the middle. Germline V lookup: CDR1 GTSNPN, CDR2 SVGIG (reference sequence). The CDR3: CAWSGPQVANQPQHF. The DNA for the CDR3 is TGTGCCTGGAGTGGACCTCAGGTCGCAAATCAGCCCCAGCATTTT.

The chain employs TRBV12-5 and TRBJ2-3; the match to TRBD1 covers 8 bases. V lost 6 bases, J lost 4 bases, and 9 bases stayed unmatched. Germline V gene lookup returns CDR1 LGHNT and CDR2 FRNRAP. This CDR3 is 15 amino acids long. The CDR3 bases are TGTGCTAGTGGGGTCGGACAGGGTCGAGCAGATACGCAGTATTTT. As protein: CASGVGQGRADTQYF.

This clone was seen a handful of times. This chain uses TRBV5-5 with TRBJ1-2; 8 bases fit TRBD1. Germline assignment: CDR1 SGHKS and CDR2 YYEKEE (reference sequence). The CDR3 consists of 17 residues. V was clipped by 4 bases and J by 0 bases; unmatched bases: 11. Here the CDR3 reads CASSTLTGVVSNYGYTF. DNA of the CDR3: TGTGCCAGCAGCACCCTGACAGGGGTAGTATCTAACTATGGCTACACCTTC.

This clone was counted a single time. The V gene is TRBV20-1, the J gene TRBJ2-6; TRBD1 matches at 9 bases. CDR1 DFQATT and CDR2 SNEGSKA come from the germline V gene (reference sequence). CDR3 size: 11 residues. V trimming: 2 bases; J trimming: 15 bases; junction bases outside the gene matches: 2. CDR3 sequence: CSARRQGGLTF. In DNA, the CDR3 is TGCAGTGCTAGAAGACAGGGGGGCCTGACTTTC.

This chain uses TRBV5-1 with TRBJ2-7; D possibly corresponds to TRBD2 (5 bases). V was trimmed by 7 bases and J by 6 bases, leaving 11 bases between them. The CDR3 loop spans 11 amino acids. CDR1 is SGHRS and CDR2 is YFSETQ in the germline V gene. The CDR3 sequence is CASGNRGEQYF. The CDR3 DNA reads TGCGCCAGCGGGAACCGGGGCGAGCAGTACTTC.

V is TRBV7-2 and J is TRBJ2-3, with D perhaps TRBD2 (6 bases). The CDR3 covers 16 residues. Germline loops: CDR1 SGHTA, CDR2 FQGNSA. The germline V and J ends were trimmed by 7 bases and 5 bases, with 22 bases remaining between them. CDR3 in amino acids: CASTQEGRGQVDTQYF. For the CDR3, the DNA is TGTGCCAGCACCCAAGAAGGGCGGGGCCAGGTAGATACGCAGTATTTT. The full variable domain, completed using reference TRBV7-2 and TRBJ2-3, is GAGVSQSPSNKVTEKGKDVELRCDPISGHTALYWYRQSLGQGLEFLIYFQGNSAPDKSGLPSDRFSAERTGGSVSTLTIQRTQQEDSAVYLCASTQEGRGQVDTQYFGPGTRLTVL.

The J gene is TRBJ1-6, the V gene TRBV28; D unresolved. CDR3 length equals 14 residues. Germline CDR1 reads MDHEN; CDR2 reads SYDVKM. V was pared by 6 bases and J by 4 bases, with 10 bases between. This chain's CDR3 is CASSVTEYNSPLHF. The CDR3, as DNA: TGTGCCAGCAGCGTTACAGAATATAATTCACCCCTCCACTTT.

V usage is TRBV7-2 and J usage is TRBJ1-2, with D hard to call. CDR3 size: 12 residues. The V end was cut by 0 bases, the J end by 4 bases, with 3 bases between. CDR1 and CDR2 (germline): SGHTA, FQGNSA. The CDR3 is CASSLALYGYTF. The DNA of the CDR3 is TGTGCCAGCAGCTTAGCCCTCTATGGCTACACCTTC.

CDR3 loop: CASSDSGGGTDTQYF. The CDR3 region has the DNA TGTGCCAGTAGTGATAGCGGGGGCGGCACAGATACGCAGTATTTT. V and J are TRBV19 and TRBJ2-3; 9 positions match TRBD2. Germline loops: CDR1 LNHDA, CDR2 SQIVND (reference sequence). The CDR3 contains 15 residues. V shed 5 bases and J 1 base; nucleotides not matched to a gene: 4.